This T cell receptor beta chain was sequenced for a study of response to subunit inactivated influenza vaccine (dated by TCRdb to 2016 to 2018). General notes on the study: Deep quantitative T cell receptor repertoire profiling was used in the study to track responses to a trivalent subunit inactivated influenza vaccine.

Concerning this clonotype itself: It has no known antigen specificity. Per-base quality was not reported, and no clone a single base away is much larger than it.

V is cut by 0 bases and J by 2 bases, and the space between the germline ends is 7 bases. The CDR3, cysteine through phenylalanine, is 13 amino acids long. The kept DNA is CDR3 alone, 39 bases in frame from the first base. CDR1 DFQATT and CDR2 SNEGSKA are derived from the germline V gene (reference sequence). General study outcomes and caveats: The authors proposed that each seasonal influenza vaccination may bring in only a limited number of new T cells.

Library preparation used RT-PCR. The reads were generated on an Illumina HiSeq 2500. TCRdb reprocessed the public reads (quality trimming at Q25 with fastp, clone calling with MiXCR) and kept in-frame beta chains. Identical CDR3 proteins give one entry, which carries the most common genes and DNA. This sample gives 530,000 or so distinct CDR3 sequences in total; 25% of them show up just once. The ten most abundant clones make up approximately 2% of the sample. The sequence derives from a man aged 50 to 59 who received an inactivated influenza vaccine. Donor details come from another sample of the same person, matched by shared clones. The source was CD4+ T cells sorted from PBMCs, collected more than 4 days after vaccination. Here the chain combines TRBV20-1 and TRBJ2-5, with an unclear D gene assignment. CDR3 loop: CSARDSLQETQYF. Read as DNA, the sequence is TGCAGTGCTAGAGATTCCCTTCAAGAGACCCAGTACTTC.